Following are 27 T cell receptor beta chains from one sample sequenced in a study of neurological immune-mediated disorders. TCRdb used MiXCR to reprocess the 5' RACE reads, holding one entry per CDR3 protein. The sample carries around 50,000 distinct CDR3 sequences, around 14% recorded once. Time point: longitudinal time-point 2. Sequencing was carried out using PBMCs. The receptor set was obtained from a male donor with HTLV-1-associated myelopathy (HAM/TSP).

This clonotype was recorded many times. V gene TRBV15 combines with J gene TRBJ2-7; TRBD2 might be the D (5 bases). V was pared by 4 bases and J by 3 bases, with 13 bases between. There are 14 residues in the CDR3. The germline CDR1 and CDR2 sequences are LNHNV and YYDKDF (reference sequence). The CDR3 coding sequence is TGTGCCACCAGCACCCATGAAGGGAGCTACGAGCAGTACTTC. The encoded protein is CATSTHEGSYEQYF.

This clonotype was recorded many times. V gene TRBV6-5 combines with J gene TRBJ1-5; 8 nucleotides align to TRBD1. Trimming took 5 bases from V and 3 from J; bases not matched to a gene: 3. Germline CDR1 and CDR2: MNHEY and SVGAGI. The length of the CDR3 is 14 residues. CDR3 nucleotides: TGTGCCAGCAGTCCGACAGGGGACAATCAGCCCCAGCATTTT. Its translation is CASSPTGDNQPQHF.

Points on this clonotype: The junction and the germline gene differ at one end; a read error may be behind it. This chain joins TRBV28 and TRBJ2-7; D is perhaps TRBD2 (5 bases). The CDR3 consists of 16 residues. Germline CDR1 is MDHEN and CDR2 is SYDVKM. The CDR3 DNA follows: TGTGTCAGCAGTTTCGGGGTCCAGCAGTGCCTGTACGAGCAGTACTTC. It specifies CVSSFGVQQCLYEQYF.

This clonotype was detected many times. V is TRBV7-9 and J is TRBJ2-5; a weak D match, TRBD2 (6 bases). This CDR3 comprises 18 residues. With 0 bases removed from V and 7 bases from J, the gap between germline ends came to 24 bases. The germline CDR1 and CDR2 sequences are SEHNR and FQNEAQ (reference sequence). The CDR3 nucleotides are TGTGCCAGCAGCTTAGCCCAGGCGGGGCCAGGGAGGATTTGGACCCAGTACTTC. As protein: CASSLAQAGPGRIWTQYF.

This clonotype was seen only a few times. This chain connects TRBV7-2 to TRBJ2-5; D may be TRBD1 (5 bases). This CDR3 contains 15 residues. The V end was cut by 7 bases, the J end by 2 bases, with 17 bases between. The germline V gene has CDR1 SGHTA and CDR2 FQGNSA. CDR3 region: CASTLWGRAQETQYF. Written as DNA, the CDR3 is TGTGCCAGCACCCTATGGGGCAGGGCGCAAGAGACCCAGTACTTC.

This clonotype was observed at least ten times. V usage is TRBV2 and J usage is TRBJ2-3; 8 bases are shared with TRBD2. The CDR3 spans 13 residues. In germline, CDR1 is SNHLY, CDR2 FYNNEI. The junction had 5 bases not matched to a gene; V was cut back by 6 bases and J by 6 bases. CDR3: CASRAGAGDTQYF. CDR3 in DNA: TGTGCCAGCAGAGCGGGGGCAGGGGATACGCAGTATTTT.

This clonotype was found many times. This chain links TRBV18 with TRBJ1-6; D not certain. The CDR3 sequence is 14 residues long. Germline CDR1 and CDR2: KGHSH and LQKENI. V shed 0 bases and J shed 2 bases, with 2 bases lying between them. CDR3 residues: CASSPPAYNSPLHF. The CDR3 nucleotides are TGTGCCAGCTCACCACCGGCCTATAATTCACCCCTCCACTTT. The full variable domain, with the rest looked up from reference TRBV18 and TRBJ1-6, is NAGVMQNPRHLVRRRGQEARLRCSPMKGHSHVYWYRQLPEEGLKFMVYLQKENIIDESGMPKERFSAEFPKEGPSILRIQQVVRGDSAAYFCASSPPAYNSPLHFGNGTRLTVT.

This clonotype has ten or more counts. The chain joins TRBV5-5 to TRBJ2-2; TRBD1 matches at 9 bases. The J segment lost 6 bases and the V segment lost 4 bases, leaving 7 bases of the junction unmatched. CDR1 is SGHKS, CDR2 YYEKEE, per germline (reference sequence). The CDR3 is 15 amino acids. In DNA, the CDR3 is TGTGCCAGCAGCCTACGGGACAGGGATCCCGGGGAGCTGTTTTTT. Translating it yields CASSLRDRDPGELFF.

This clonotype was found many times. V is TRBV20-1 and J is TRBJ2-5; D call uncertain. The V end lost 5 bases, the J end lost 5 bases, and 15 bases lay between the germline ends. Germline V gene sequence: CDR1 DFQATT, CDR2 SNEGSKA (reference sequence). The CDR3 consists of 13 residues. The CDR3 is CSALSALAETQYF. The CDR3 DNA reads TGCAGTGCTCTGTCAGCCCTCGCCGAGACCCAGTACTTC.

The rearrangement uses TRBV7-6 and TRBJ1-1; 7 bases line up with TRBD1. Germline V CDR1 and CDR2: SGHVS, FNYEAQ. The CDR3 extends over 14 amino acids. V trimming: 3 bases; J trimming: 2 bases; junction bases outside the gene matches: 3. The CDR3 DNA is TGTGCCAGCAGCTTGCAGGGGGTCAACACTGAAGCTTTCTTT. It encodes CASSLQGVNTEAFF.

This clonotype was seen repeatedly, ten times or more. V gene TRBV5-5 combines with J gene TRBJ1-5; D is possibly TRBD1 (6 bases). Trimming pared 0 bases from V and 4 bases from J, leaving 14 bases between. The CDR3 sequence is 16 residues long. CDR1 SGHKS and CDR2 YYEKEE come from the germline V gene (reference sequence). The CDR3, as DNA: TGTGCCAGCAGCTTGGTTGGAGGGAGGGGGAATCAGCCCCAGCATTTT. Its protein product is CASSLVGGRGNQPQHF.

This clonotype was picked up many times. The chain combines TRBV7-9 with TRBJ2-2; D is uncertain. V was shortened by 6 bases and J by 3 bases, with 5 bases between the two germline ends. The CDR3 is 12 residues long. CDR1 is SEHNR and CDR2 is FQNEAQ in the germline V gene (reference sequence). The CDR3 DNA sequence: TGTGCCAGCAGTATCTACACCGGGGAGCTGTTTTTT. Translated: CASSIYTGELFF.

This clonotype was seen at least ten times. The chain carries TRBV20-1 and TRBJ2-5; D not certain. Germline CDR1 DFQATT, CDR2 SNEGSKA (reference sequence). V was shortened by 5 bases and J by 2 bases, with 15 bases between the two germline ends. The CDR3 has 14 residues. In nucleotides, the CDR3 is TGCAGTGCTTGGCGGACCGACCCACAAGAGACCCAGTACTTC. It encodes CSAWRTDPQETQYF.

This clonotype was observed a few times. The V call is TRBV7-2, the J call TRBJ1-4; D is undetermined. The CDR3 sequence is 14 residues long. Germline assignment: CDR1 SGHTA and CDR2 FQGNSA. Trimming took off 0 bases at V and 0 bases at J, with 2 bases between the two ends. CDR3 DNA sequence: TGTGCCAGCAGCTTAGCGTCAACTAATGAAAAACTGTTTTTT. Translation: CASSLASTNEKLFF. The full variable domain, rest sourced from reference TRBV7-2 and TRBJ1-4, is GAGVSQSPSNKVTEKGKDVELRCDPISGHTALYWYRQSLGQGLEFLIYFQGNSAPDKSGLPSDRFSAERTGGSVSTLTIQRTQQEDSAVYLCASSLASTNEKLFFGSGTQLSVL.

This clonotype was recorded at least ten times. CDR3 region: CASSLAGQPNTEAFF. CDR3 sequence (DNA): TGCGCCAGCAGCTTGGCGGGACAACCAAACACTGAAGCTTTCTTT. The V call is TRBV5-1, the J call TRBJ1-1; the D gene is possibly TRBD1 (6 bases). V was shortened by 0 bases and J by 2 bases, with 11 bases between the two germline ends. This CDR3 has 15 residues. Germline V gene sequence: CDR1 SGHRS, CDR2 YFSETQ.

This clonotype was observed at least ten times. V usage is TRBV20-1 and J usage is TRBJ2-3, with no clear D. Germline CDR1 DFQATT, CDR2 SNEGSKA (reference sequence). This CDR3 region has 12 residues. V gave up 3 bases and J gave up 1 base, with 5 bases separating them. CDR3 DNA sequence: TGCAGTGCTAGTCGGGGCACAGATACGCAGTATTTT. This gives the protein CSASRGTDTQYF.

This clonotype has at least ten counts. The chain recombines TRBV20-1 with TRBJ2-7, with 7 bases fitting TRBD1. Trimming at V came to 3 bases and at J to 2 bases, leaving 13 bases not matched to a gene. Germline V gives CDR1 DFQATT, CDR2 SNEGSKA (reference sequence). The CDR3 runs 16 residues. The CDR3 region has the DNA TGCAGTGCTAGCTCCACGACAGGGTTAGGGACCTACGAGCAGTACTTC. Protein sequence: CSASSTTGLGTYEQYF.

This clonotype was found many times. This sequence joins TRBV30 and TRBJ1-3; D is unresolved. The CDR3 runs 11 residues. The V end was cut by 5 bases, the J end by 3 bases, with 5 bases between. Germline lookup yields CDR1 GTSNPN and CDR2 SVGIG (reference sequence). In DNA form, the CDR3 reads TGTGCCTGGGACCATGGAAACACCATATATTTT. Amino acid sequence: CAWDHGNTIYF.

This clonotype was seen ten or more times. Mismatch with germline at one junction end may stem from a read error. CDR3 coding DNA: TGTGCCAGCAGCTTAGAGCGGGGTGGCCACATCCAAGGGACCCAGTACTTC. This translates into CASSLERGGHIQGTQYF. This sequence joins TRBV7-2 and TRBJ2-5; TRBD2 matches at 7 bases. Germline V gene sequence: CDR1 SGHTA, CDR2 FQGNSA. This CDR3 comprises 17 residues.

This clonotype has at least ten counts. This chain links TRBV12-3 or TRBV12-4 with TRBJ1-6, with a weak D call TRBD1 (6 bases). The CDR3 extends over 16 amino acids. The V and J ends lost 5 bases and 8 bases respectively, with 19 bases between them. This CDR3 reads CASSPTGTRIDSPLHF. The CDR3 region has the DNA TGTGCCAGCAGTCCGACTGGGACAAGGATCGATTCACCCCTCCACTTT.

The sample holds many counts of this clonotype. The CDR3 is CSVQKNTEAFF. The CDR3 nucleotides are TGCAGCGTTCAAAAGAACACTGAAGCTTTCTTT. The J gene is TRBJ1-1, the V gene TRBV29-1; no clear D. The CDR3 has 11 residues. In germline, CDR1 is SQVTM, CDR2 ANQGSEA. Trimming left V 5 bases short and J 1 base short, with 5 bases between.

This rearrangement joins TRBV5-1 to TRBJ2-6; D tentatively fits TRBD1 or TRBD2 (5 bases each). This CDR3 has 11 amino acids. CDR1 SGHRS and CDR2 YFSETQ come from the germline V gene. V lost 7 bases and J lost 13, with 12 bases in between. Here the CDR3 DNA reads TGCGCCAGCGCCGGGGCAAAAGTCCTGACTTTC. Encoded protein: CASAGAKVLTF.

This clonotype showed up many times. The V gene is TRBV20-1, the J gene TRBJ1-2, with D possibly TRBD1 on 5 matching bases. Germline loops: CDR1 DFQATT, CDR2 SNEGSKA (reference sequence). The V and J ends lost 3 bases and 10 bases respectively, with 12 bases between them. The CDR3 contains 11 residues. CDR3 DNA: TGCAGTGCTAGTAAGGACATATTCTACACCTTC. Its translation is CSASKDIFYTF.

This clonotype has more than one count but fewer than ten. This chain uses TRBV4-1 with TRBJ1-1, with D uncertain. The CDR3 covers 13 residues. CDR1 is MGHRA and CDR2 is YSYEKL in the germline V gene. V shed 5 bases and J shed 1 base, with 8 bases lying between them. CDR3 bases: TGCGCCAGCAGCTTCGGCCCGAACACTGAAGCTTTCTTT. Protein product: CASSFGPNTEAFF.

The table lists this clonotype with many counts. The chain couples TRBV6-2 or TRBV6-3 to TRBJ2-5, with D maybe TRBD2 (5 bases). The CDR3 length is 14 residues. Trimming removed 0 bases from V and 4 bases from J, with 9 bases in between. The V gene's germline CDR1 is MNHEY and CDR2 SVGEGT. CDR3 in DNA: TGTGCCAGCAGTTACTCGATCCGGGGAGAGACCCAGTACTTC. Protein sequence: CASSYSIRGETQYF.

This clonotype was recorded at least ten times. This rearrangement joins TRBV5-1 to TRBJ2-1, with 7 positions matching TRBD1. There are 15 residues in the CDR3. The V gene's germline CDR1 is SGHRS and CDR2 YFSETQ. V gave up 4 bases and J gave up 0 bases; unmatched junction bases: 4. CDR3: CASSEQGSSYNEQFF. Written as DNA, the CDR3 is TGCGCCAGCAGCGAACAGGGGTCCTCCTACAATGAGCAGTTCTTC.

About this clonotype: Compared with germline, one end of the junction differs, possibly owing to a read error. The rearrangement links TRBV7-9 to TRBJ2-1; D unclear. There are 12 residues in the CDR3. CDR1 and CDR2 from the germline V gene are SEHNR and FQNEAQ (reference sequence). CDR3 protein: CASRRELNAQFF. In DNA, the CDR3 is TGTGCCAGCAGACGAGAACTCAATGCGCAGTTCTTC.